The source of this T cell receptor (beta chain) is a study of cytomegalovirus exposure and HLA in healthy donors. Study-wide results and limits: TCR beta chains numbering about 160 were designated cytomegalovirus-associated. Rare TCR sequences predominated, though certain public TCRs were found in many donors. Trimming of TCR beta V- and J-genes showed a link, identified in a later analysis, to a missense DCLRE1C variant.

The PCR had 60 Vbeta and 13 Jbeta primers. The data were produced by immunoSEQ multiplex PCR, yet TCRdb's version contains in-frame clones alone and is incomplete. The data contain roughly 140,000 clones, roughly 80% of them singletons. Healthy bone marrow donors made up the cohort. Germline-derived CDR1 and CDR2 are GTSNPN and SVGIG (reference sequence). This CDR3 has 15 amino acids. V lost 0 bases, J lost 6 bases, and 10 bases stayed unmatched. This clone showed up just a few times. The antigen remains unidentified. This TCR was sampled from a man aged 35-49 years in good health and CMV-seropositive. V is TRBV30 and J is TRBJ1-2, with 7 positions matching TRBD1. The source material was PBMCs. DNA of the CDR3: TGTGCCTGGAGTGTAGGAGGGCAGGGGGTGAATGGCTACACCTTC. It translates to CAWSVGGQGVNGYTF.